This T cell receptor (beta chain) was obtained from a study of blood T cells in healthy people across ages. General study points: Researchers said unsorted PBMCs prevented a conclusive naive versus antigen-experienced comparison.

For this clonotype: Its target is unknown.

The ends were cut back, 5 bases at V and 3 bases at J, with 16 bases in the middle. Germline lookup yields CDR1 SGHTA and CDR2 FQGTGA. This CDR3 contains 16 residues. A J-beta primer mix and a sample-barcoded 5' primer were used in a second PCR of roughly 6 to 12 cycles. MiXCR, run by TCRdb on the 5' RACE reads, gives a single entry per CDR3 protein. The table has more than 1.4 million distinct CDR3 sequences, around 42% seen once. The chain combines TRBV7-3 with TRBJ2-2; TRBD1 is a possible D gene (5 bases). This receptor was obtained from a woman aged 18-29 years in good health. What was sequenced was blood. The CDR3 nucleotides are TGTGCCAGCAGCCCGACCTTTGGCAGGGACACCGGGGAGCTGTTTTTT. It codes for CASSPTFGRDTGELFF.